The next 22 T cell receptor beta chains were all read from a single sample in a study of T-cell memory formation after mild COVID-19. From the 5' RACE reads, TCRdb called clonotypes with MiXCR, one entry per CDR3 protein. The table records about 360,000 distinct CDR3 sequences, approximately 14% of them present only once. The sequenced sample consisted of PBMCs or a T cell subset sorted from them (not recorded which). These receptors were collected from a young man who had mild COVID-19 (a few samples of this study predate the infection). Cell type and time point are not known.

This clonotype was observed a handful of times. J is TRBJ2-1 and V is TRBV5-1; perhaps TRBD1 as D (5 bases). The CDR3 extends over 17 amino acids. Germline V CDR1 and CDR2: SGHRS, YFSETQ. The ends were cut back, 7 bases at V and 5 bases at J, with 25 bases in the middle. The CDR3 DNA reads as TGCGCCAGCCGTGGAGTTTTAAGGGGTGGCCTCGACAATGAGCAGTTCTTC. Protein sequence: CASRGVLRGGLDNEQFF.

The V call is TRBV18, the J call TRBJ1-4; 9 positions match TRBD1. Germline V gene sequence: CDR1 KGHSH, CDR2 LQKENI. The CDR3 is 17 residues long. With V trimmed by 2 bases and J by 8 bases, 12 bases remained unmatched. CDR3 residues: CASSPGDRALLREKLFF. DNA for the CDR3: TGTGCCAGCTCACCAGGGGACAGGGCCCTTCTCCGGGAAAAACTGTTTTTT.

This clonotype was observed a few times. The rearrangement uses TRBV5-1 and TRBJ1-1; 8 bases fit TRBD1. This CDR3 has 15 residues. The junction had 7 bases not matched to a gene; V was cut back by 4 bases and J by 2 bases. Germline V gene lookup returns CDR1 SGHRS and CDR2 YFSETQ. The CDR3 region is CASSPGQGSNTEAFF. DNA for the CDR3: TGCGCCAGCAGCCCAGGACAGGGAAGTAACACTGAAGCTTTCTTT.

This clonotype occurred a few times. The chain recombines TRBV5-4 with TRBJ2-5; a weak D match, TRBD2 (6 bases). The CDR3 has 14 residues. Trimming removed 4 bases at V and 5 bases at J, with 15 bases between. Germline V CDR1 and CDR2: SGHNT, YYREEE (reference sequence). The CDR3 spells CASSPAGSRETQYF. The CDR3 nucleotides read TGTGCCAGCAGCCCGGCGGGGAGTCGCGAGACCCAGTACTTC.

This clonotype has a handful of counts. The chain combines TRBV11-2 with TRBJ1-1; D remains ambiguous. This CDR3 is 11 amino acids long. The germline V gene encodes CDR1 SGHAT and CDR2 FQNNGV. Trimming pared 8 bases from V and 1 base from J, leaving 5 bases between. The CDR3 sequence is CASGWNTEAFF. DNA of the CDR3: TGTGCCAGCGGGTGGAACACTGAAGCTTTCTTT.

In this sample, this clonotype turned up a few times. The genes are TRBV5-1 and TRBJ2-7; D gene ambiguous. Germline CDR1 SGHRS, CDR2 YFSETQ. Trimming removed 4 bases at V and 0 bases at J, with 23 bases between. The CDR3 covers 18 residues. This CDR3 reads CASSPRVTGKLFSYEQYV. Here the CDR3 DNA reads TGCGCCAGCAGCCCCCGAGTAACGGGCAAATTGTTCTCCTACGAGCAGTACGTC.

The chain is built from TRBV19 and TRBJ1-1; D unclear. V lost 5 bases and J 4 bases, leaving 11 bases between the germline ends. CDR1 is LNHDA, CDR2 SQIVND, per germline (reference sequence). This CDR3 is built from 13 residues. CDR3 in DNA: TGTGCCAGTAGTTTACGACGGGCCACTGAAGCTTTCTTT. It is translated as CASSLRRATEAFF.

The chain couples TRBV6-5 to TRBJ1-2; D is perhaps TRBD1 (6 bases). V lost 5 bases and J lost 4, with 11 bases in between. This CDR3 contains 13 residues. Germline CDR1 and CDR2: MNHEY and SVGAGI. The CDR3 reads CASSLGGLYGYTF. In nucleotides, the CDR3 is TGTGCCAGCAGTCTAGGGGGTCTCTATGGCTACACCTTC.

This chain connects TRBV6-5 to TRBJ2-7; no reliable D call. Trimming shortened V by 5 bases and J by 2 bases, and 16 bases separated the two germline ends. Germline loops: CDR1 MNHEY, CDR2 SVGAGI. The CDR3 totals 15 residues. The CDR3 loop is CASSGKGLQTYEQYF. CDR3 DNA sequence: TGTGCCAGCAGTGGCAAAGGGCTACAGACCTACGAGCAGTACTTC.

Ten or more counts support this clonotype. This chain links TRBV7-9 with TRBJ2-3; 7 bases align to TRBD2. Germline CDR1 SEHNR, CDR2 FQNEAQ (reference sequence). The CDR3 runs to 16 residues. V shed 2 bases, J shed 6 bases, and the junction held 11 bases outside the gene matches. The CDR3 sequence is CASSLTSERRMDTQYF. DNA for the CDR3: TGTGCCAGCAGCTTAACTAGCGAACGCCGAATGGATACGCAGTATTTT.

This clonotype was counted only a few times. The V call is TRBV27, the J call TRBJ2-7; D is unclear. CDR1 is MNHEY, CDR2 SMNVEV, per germline (reference sequence). CDR3 length: 13 amino acids. Trimming took off 3 bases at V and 3 bases at J, with 9 bases between the two ends. CDR3 loop: CASSFIGDYEQYF. Here the CDR3 DNA reads TGTGCCAGCAGTTTTATTGGGGACTACGAGCAGTACTTC.

This chain connects TRBV7-9 to TRBJ2-7, with 8 bases aligning to TRBD2. Germline V lookup: CDR1 SEHNR, CDR2 FQNEAQ (reference sequence). The trim removed 4 bases at V and 5 bases at J, leaving 7 bases unmatched. This CDR3 has 14 amino acids. CDR3 nucleotides: TGTGCCAGCAGCTACCGGACTAGCACCCACGAGCAGTACTTC. It specifies CASSYRTSTHEQYF. The whole variable domain, remainder taken from reference TRBV7-9 and TRBJ2-7, is DTGVSQNPRHKITKRGQNVTFRCDPISEHNRLYWYRQTLGQGPEFLTYFQNEAQLEKSRLLSDRFSAERPKGSFSTLEIQRTEQGDSAMYLCASSYRTSTHEQYFGPGTRLTVT.

The rearrangement links TRBV18 to TRBJ1-1; D unclear. The CDR3 loop spans 15 amino acids. CDR1 is KGHSH, CDR2 LQKENI, per germline. V was shortened by 2 bases and J by 0 bases, with 10 bases between the two germline ends. The CDR3 loop is CASSPSAEMNTEAFF. The CDR3 nucleotides read TGTGCCAGCTCACCATCGGCGGAAATGAACACTGAAGCTTTCTTT.

The chain employs TRBV7-8 and TRBJ1-2; D might be TRBD1 (6 bases). There are 14 residues in the CDR3. Deletions cut 1 base from V and 4 bases from J, with 10 bases between. Per the germline V gene, CDR1 is SGHVS and CDR2 is FQNEAQ. The CDR3 DNA sequence: TGTGCCAGCAGCTTAGACAGGGCGTTCTATGGCTACACCTTC. Residues: CASSLDRAFYGYTF. Full variable domain (rest looked up from reference TRBV7-8 and TRBJ1-2): GAGVSQSPRYKVAKRGQDVALRCDPISGHVSLFWYQQALGQGPEFLTYFQNEAQLDKSGLPSDRFFAERPEGSVSTLKIQRTQQEDSAVYLCASSLDRAFYGYTFGSGTRLTVV.

This clonotype was seen many times. The chain joins TRBV7-2 to TRBJ2-3, with a weak D call TRBD1 (6 bases). The germline V gene has CDR1 SGHTA and CDR2 FQGNSA. Trimming left V 2 bases short and J 0 bases short, with 9 bases between. CDR3 length: 15 residues. The CDR3, as DNA: TGTGCCAGCAGCTTATATAGGGGGAGCACAGATACGCAGTATTTT. Protein sequence: CASSLYRGSTDTQYF.

This sequence joins TRBV7-9 and TRBJ2-7; D is unresolved. Germline CDR1 reads SEHNR; CDR2 reads FQNEAQ (reference sequence). The CDR3 length is 13 residues. The V and J ends lost 2 bases and 1 base respectively, with 6 bases between them. The CDR3 spells CASSLPGSYEQYV. Here the CDR3 DNA reads TGTGCCAGCAGCTTACCGGGTTCCTACGAGCAGTACGTC.

V usage is TRBV23-1 and J usage is TRBJ2-3; perhaps D is TRBD1 or TRBD2 (5 bases each). TRBV23-1 is an open reading frame whose function is uncertain. Trimming removed 0 bases from V and 5 bases from J, with 15 bases in between. The CDR3 contains 16 residues. CDR3: CASSQSRIWGLDTQYF. CDR3 DNA sequence: TGCGCCAGCAGTCAATCGAGGATTTGGGGGTTAGATACGCAGTATTTT.

J is TRBJ2-1 and V is TRBV3-1; D remains unclear. This CDR3 is built from 12 residues. V shed 2 bases and J shed 9 bases, with 8 bases lying between them. Looked up from germline, CDR1 is LGHDT and CDR2 is YNNKEL (reference sequence). In nucleotides, the CDR3 is TGTGCCAGCAGCCAATTCGGAGTTGAGCAGTTCTTC. Its protein is CASSQFGVEQFF.

The chain couples TRBV7-9 to TRBJ2-7; D is possibly TRBD1 or TRBD2 (5 bases each). The CDR3 consists of 14 residues. Trimming took off 5 bases at V and 5 bases at J, with 16 bases between the two ends. CDR1 and CDR2 from the germline V gene are SEHNR and FQNEAQ (reference sequence). The CDR3 coding sequence is TGTGCCAGCAGCCCCTTGGGGGTGCTGGACGAGCAGTACTTC. Translated: CASSPLGVLDEQYF.

This clonotype was observed a few times. The gene calls are TRBV28 and TRBJ2-7; perhaps TRBD1 as D (6 bases). Germline CDR1 and CDR2: MDHEN and SYDVKM. This CDR3 has 13 residues. Between the trimmed V and J ends, which lost 3 bases and 7 bases, there was a span of 13 bases. CDR3 sequence (DNA): TGTGCCAGCAGTTTGGGGGCTTCGGGGGAGCAGTACGTC. Translating gives CASSLGASGEQYV.

The chain has TRBV29-1 and TRBJ2-7, with 8 bases fitting TRBD1. J gave up 2 bases and V 6 bases, and 6 bases lay outside the gene matches. This CDR3 comprises 13 residues. Germline CDR1 reads SQVTM; CDR2 reads ANQGSEA. DNA for the CDR3: TGCAGCGTAGGGACAGGAGCCACCTACGAGCAGTACTTC. Translating gives CSVGTGATYEQYF.

The sample holds a few counts of this clonotype. V is TRBV27 and J is TRBJ2-1; unclear D gene. Germline CDR1 reads MNHEY; CDR2 reads SMNVEV (reference sequence). The CDR3 has 15 amino acids. V lost 2 bases and J 7 bases, leaving 15 bases between the germline ends. In DNA, the CDR3 is TGTGCCAGCAGTTTAGAAAGCACAGCATATAATGAGCAGTTCTTC. Translation gives CASSLESTAYNEQFF.